Following are 10 T cell receptor beta chains from one sample sequenced in a study of blood T cell repertoires in COVID-19. TCRdb keeps only in-frame clones here, not all; method: immunoSEQ multiplex PCR. The sample has some 140,000 clones; roughly 80% are singletons. The specimen sequenced was peripheral blood. Every receptor here comes from a man aged 60-69 years who had recovered from COVID-19.

Only one count was recorded for this clone. This rearrangement joins TRBV7-2 to TRBJ1-5; no clear D gene. There are 16 residues in the CDR3. Trimming removed 2 bases from V and 5 bases from J, with 16 bases in between. The V gene's germline CDR1 is SGHTA and CDR2 FQGNSA. The CDR3 sequence: CASSLNGRRVDQPQHF. The CDR3 region has the DNA TGTGCCAGCAGCTTAAACGGCCGGAGGGTAGATCAGCCCCAGCATTTT.

The CDR3 sequence is CASSRLAGEQFF. Here the CDR3 DNA reads TGTGCCAGCAGTAGATTAGCGGGGGAGCAGTTCTTC. J is TRBJ2-1 and V is TRBV28, with 8 bases fitting TRBD2. The germline CDR1 and CDR2 sequences are MDHEN and SYDVKM. J lost 10 bases, V lost 5 bases, and 4 bases had no gene match. The CDR3 runs to 12 residues. The full variable domain, with the rest looked up from reference TRBV28 and TRBJ2-1, is DVKVTQSSRYLVKRTGEKVFLECVQDMDHENMFWYRQDPGLGLRLIYFSYDVKMKEKGDIPEGYSVSREKKERFSLILESASTNQTSMYLCASSRLAGEQFFGPGTRLTVL.

The sample holds many counts of this clone. J is TRBJ2-1 and V is TRBV11-2, with TRBD2 identical over 8 bases. The V gene end was trimmed by 4 bases and the J gene end by 10 bases; junction bases not matched to a gene: 9. This CDR3 has 14 residues. Germline CDR1 and CDR2: SGHAT and FQNNGV. CDR3 in amino acids: CASSWLGAGGEQFF. The DNA for the CDR3 is TGTGCCAGCAGCTGGCTGGGGGCGGGGGGCGAGCAGTTCTTC.

The chain employs TRBV6-2 or TRBV6-3 and TRBJ1-2, with D unresolved. Trimming took 1 base from V and 2 from J, leaving 5 bases between them. CDR1 and CDR2 (germline): MNHEY, SVGEGT. The CDR3 sequence is 13 residues long. The CDR3 region is CASSYLENYGYTF. The CDR3, as DNA: TGTGCCAGCAGTTACTTGGAGAACTATGGCTACACCTTC.

This clone showed up just a few times. The V gene is TRBV10-3, the J gene TRBJ2-7, with TRBD2 matching over 7 bases. Trimming cost V 10 bases and J 2 bases; bases outside gene matches: 8. The germline V gene has CDR1 ENHRY and CDR2 SYGVKD. The CDR3 totals 13 residues. CDR3 residues: CATQRELAYEQYF. CDR3 sequence (DNA): TGTGCCACCCAGCGGGAACTGGCCTACGAGCAGTACTTC.

A few counts support this clone. The chain couples TRBV5-1 to TRBJ1-4, with 7 positions matching TRBD1. J lost 2 bases, V lost 4 bases, and 2 bases had no gene match. Germline CDR1 and CDR2: SGHRS and YFSETQ. The CDR3 is made up of 14 amino acids. The CDR3 reads CASSQGETNEKLFF. The CDR3 coding sequence is TGCGCCAGCAGCCAGGGGGAGACTAATGAAAAACTGTTTTTT.

This clone was seen more than once but under ten times. This sample also contains other DNA sequences that code for the same CDR3. The chain carries TRBV6-2 or TRBV6-3 and TRBJ2-5, with TRBD2 identical over 7 bases. The CDR3 covers 14 residues. V shed 6 bases and J 2 bases; nucleotides not matched to a gene: 6. Germline V gene data show CDR1 as MNHEY and CDR2 as SVGEGT. Written as DNA, the CDR3 is TGTGCCAGCAGCCCGGGACTACTTCAAGAGACCCAGTACTTC. Translated, it gives CASSPGLLQETQYF.

CDR3 sequence reads: CASTVGGSNQPQHF. The CDR3 DNA is TGTGCCAGTACCGTCGGGGGTAGCAATCAGCCCCAGCATTTT. This chain joins TRBV19 and TRBJ1-5; D possibly corresponds to TRBD1 (5 bases). Germline CDR1 LNHDA, CDR2 SQIVND (reference sequence). This CDR3 has 14 residues. Trimming removed 7 bases at V and 0 bases at J, with 10 bases between.

The chain carries TRBV19 and TRBJ2-1, with D possibly matching TRBD1 (5 bases). Trimming left V 5 bases short and J 8 bases short, with 10 bases between. This CDR3 region has 12 residues. Germline assignment: CDR1 LNHDA and CDR2 SQIVND (reference sequence). Here the CDR3 reads CASSSSGYEQFF. The CDR3 DNA sequence: TGTGCCAGTAGTTCTTCAGGGTATGAGCAGTTCTTC.

The genes are TRBV18 and TRBJ2-5; perhaps TRBD1 as D (6 bases). With 5 bases removed from V and 1 base from J, the gap between germline ends came to 11 bases. Germline V gene lookup returns CDR1 KGHSH and CDR2 LQKENI. The CDR3 sequence is 14 residues long. As DNA, the CDR3 is TGTGCCAGCTCAAGGACAGATTCCCAAGAGACCCAGTACTTC. Translating gives CASSRTDSQETQYF.